This is a list of T cell receptor beta chains from one sample in a study of blood T cell repertoires in COVID-19. Generated by immunoSEQ multiplex PCR, the TCRdb table keeps only in-frame clones and is missing some. This table has under 300,000 clones, approximately 85% appearing once. Sequenced input: peripheral blood. These receptors all stem from a woman in her seventies with acute or convalescent COVID-19. Both conserved end residues are part of each CDR3. D genes are given only for firm matches. Clone size is stated in some rows and not others, as once, few, many or a class when expanded.

CDR3 length: 16; V gene: TRBV9; D gene: .; J gene: TRBJ2-3; clone size: .; CDR3 DNA: TGTGCCAGCAGCAAAGAGGCCGGGGGTAGCACAGATACGCAGTATTTT; CDR3 protein: CASSKEAGGSTDTQYF
CDR3 length: 13; V gene: TRBV10-1; D gene: TRBD1; J gene: TRBJ2-3; clone size: .; CDR3 DNA: TGCGCCAGCGGACAGGGGGGCACAGATACGCAGTATTTT; CDR3 protein: CASGQGGTDTQYF
CDR3 length: 13; V gene: TRBV6-5; D gene: .; J gene: TRBJ1-5; clone size: .; CDR3 DNA: TGTGCCAGCAGACCCGTTACCAGGCAGCCCCAGCATTTT; CDR3 protein: CASRPVTRQPQHF
CDR3 length: 11; V gene: TRBV6-5; D gene: TRBD1; J gene: TRBJ1-2; clone size: .; CDR3 DNA: TGTGCCTCAGGGGGCGACTATGGCTACACCTTC; CDR3 protein: CASGGDYGYTF
CDR3 length: 14; V gene: TRBV7-9; D gene: TRBD1; J gene: TRBJ1-1; clone size: .; CDR3 DNA: TGTGCCAGCAGCTTGGCCGGGACAGGGGCTGAAGCTTTCTTT; CDR3 protein: CASSLAGTGAEAFF
CDR3 length: 16; V gene: TRBV9; D gene: .; J gene: TRBJ2-1; clone size: .; CDR3 DNA: TGTGCCAGCAGCTCCACGGGGTCCGACTCCTACAATGAGCAGTTCTTC; CDR3 protein: CASSSTGSDSYNEQFF
CDR3 length: 14; V gene: TRBV2; D gene: .; J gene: TRBJ1-1; clone size: once; CDR3 DNA: TGTGCCACTACACGGACGGGGATGAACACTGAAGCTTTCTTT; CDR3 protein: CATTRTGMNTEAFF
CDR3 length: 14; V gene: TRBV28; D gene: TRBD1; J gene: TRBJ2-7; clone size: .; CDR3 DNA: TGTGCCAGCAGCTTCACAGGGGGCTCCTACGAGCAGTACTTC; CDR3 protein: CASSFTGGSYEQYF
CDR3 length: 12; V gene: TRBV29-1; D gene: .; J gene: TRBJ1-1; clone size: .; CDR3 DNA: TGCAGCGTTGACCGCGGGGGCACTGAAGCTTTCTTT; CDR3 protein: CSVDRGGTEAFF
CDR3 length: 16; V gene: TRBV14; D gene: TRBD2; J gene: TRBJ2-7; clone size: few; CDR3 DNA: TGTGCCAGCCCGGAAGCGGGGGGGCCTCCGTCCTACGAGCAGTACTTC; CDR3 protein: CASPEAGGPPSYEQYF
CDR3 length: 15; V gene: TRBV6-1; D gene: .; J gene: TRBJ1-6; clone size: .; CDR3 DNA: TGTGCCAGCAGTGAACAAGGACAGACCAATTCACCCCTCCACTTT; CDR3 protein: CASSEQGQTNSPLHF
CDR3 length: 16; V gene: TRBV5-1; D gene: TRBD1; J gene: TRBJ1-4; clone size: .; CDR3 DNA: TGCGCCAGCAGCTTTGGACAGGGCGGCACTAATGAAAAACTGTTTTTT; CDR3 protein: CASSFGQGGTNEKLFF
CDR3 length: 15; V gene: TRBV6-6; D gene: .; J gene: TRBJ1-6; clone size: .; CDR3 DNA: TGTGCCAGCAGTTACTCCCGGGACAATTATTCACCCCTCCACTTT; CDR3 protein: CASSYSRDNYSPLHF
CDR3 length: 14; V gene: TRBV5-1; D gene: TRBD1; J gene: TRBJ1-1; clone size: once; CDR3 DNA: TGCGCCAGCACCCATGGGACAGGGGGGACTGAAGCTTTCTTT; CDR3 protein: CASTHGTGGTEAFF
CDR3 length: 12; V gene: TRBV10-1; D gene: .; J gene: TRBJ2-7; clone size: .; CDR3 DNA: TGCGCCAGCAGTGGAAACGACAGGGAGGAGTACTTC; CDR3 protein: CASSGNDREEYF
CDR3 length: 12; V gene: TRBV15; D gene: TRBD2; J gene: TRBJ2-5; clone size: .; CDR3 DNA: TGTGCCACAAAGCGGGGTAGGGAGACCCAGTACTTC; CDR3 protein: CATKRGRETQYF
CDR3 length: 17; V gene: TRBV11-2; D gene: .; J gene: TRBJ2-6; clone size: .; CDR3 DNA: TGTGCCAGCAGCGGAACCGCCAGGGGATCTGGGGCCAACGTCCTGACTTTC; CDR3 protein: CASSGTARGSGANVLTF
CDR3 length: 17; V gene: TRBV7-2; D gene: .; J gene: TRBJ2-3; clone size: .; CDR3 DNA: TGTGCCAGCAGCTTACGCCCTCCTACAGGGTTTGGAGATACGCAGTATTTT; CDR3 protein: CASSLRPPTGFGDTQYF
CDR3 length: 14; V gene: TRBV7-2; D gene: .; J gene: TRBJ2-3; clone size: .; CDR3 DNA: TGTGCCAGCAGCTCGAGGGTAGTTTTGGATACGCAGTATTTT; CDR3 protein: CASSSRVVLDTQYF
CDR3 length: 16; V gene: TRBV7-8; D gene: .; J gene: TRBJ2-3; clone size: .; CDR3 DNA: TGTGCCAGCAGCTTAGGCAGACTAGTAAGGGCAGATACGCAGTATTTT; CDR3 protein: CASSLGRLVRADTQYF
CDR3 length: 14; V gene: TRBV5-6; D gene: TRBD1; J gene: TRBJ1-1; clone size: .; CDR3 DNA: TGTGCCAGCAGCTCCCGGGACAGGGGCACTGAAGCTTTCTTT; CDR3 protein: CASSSRDRGTEAFF
CDR3 length: 15; V gene: TRBV4-2; D gene: .; J gene: TRBJ2-2; clone size: .; CDR3 DNA: TGTGCCAGCAGTAGCCACTTCGCGAACACCGGGGAGCTGTTTTTT; CDR3 protein: CASSSHFANTGELFF
CDR3 length: 15; V gene: TRBV2; D gene: TRBD1; J gene: TRBJ2-2; clone size: .; CDR3 DNA: TGTGCCAGCAGGCTAGGGACAGGGAGAGCCGGGGAGCTGTTTTTT; CDR3 protein: CASRLGTGRAGELFF
CDR3 length: 13; V gene: TRBV20-1; D gene: .; J gene: TRBJ1-2; clone size: .; CDR3 DNA: TGCAGTGCTAGTGAAGGGGGATCACGGGGCTACACCTTC; CDR3 protein: CSASEGGSRGYTF
CDR3 length: 13; V gene: TRBV18; D gene: .; J gene: TRBJ1-2; clone size: .; CDR3 DNA: TGTGCCAGCTCACCAGCGGCGTACTATGGCTACACCTTC; CDR3 protein: CASSPAAYYGYTF
CDR3 length: 16; V gene: TRBV4-1; D gene: .; J gene: TRBJ1-4; clone size: .; CDR3 DNA: TGCGCCAGTAGCCAAGGCCGTTCGGTAGCTAATGAAAAACTGTTTTTT; CDR3 protein: CASSQGRSVANEKLFF
CDR3 length: 15; V gene: TRBV29-1; D gene: .; J gene: TRBJ2-7; clone size: .; CDR3 DNA: TGCAGCGGAAGCACCTCTCGAGGAGCGTCCTACGAGCAGTACTTC; CDR3 protein: CSGSTSRGASYEQYF
CDR3 length: 17; V gene: TRBV11-2; D gene: TRBD1; J gene: TRBJ1-5; clone size: .; CDR3 DNA: TGTGCCAGCAGCTTAGCGGGGACAGGGGTGGACAATCAGCCCCAGCATTTT; CDR3 protein: CASSLAGTGVDNQPQHF
CDR3 length: 16; V gene: TRBV4-1; D gene: .; J gene: TRBJ2-1; clone size: .; CDR3 DNA: TGCGCCAGCAGCCCCACCCAGGGGAGCCCCTACAATGAGCAGTTCTTC; CDR3 protein: CASSPTQGSPYNEQFF
CDR3 length: 15; V gene: TRBV5-5; D gene: TRBD2; J gene: TRBJ2-2; clone size: .; CDR3 DNA: TGTGCCAGCAGCTTGGTTCGGGGGGGCCCCGGGGAGCTGTTTTTT; CDR3 protein: CASSLVRGGPGELFF
CDR3 length: 13; V gene: TRBV7-8; D gene: .; J gene: TRBJ1-4; clone size: once; CDR3 DNA: TGTGCCAGCAGCCGCCAGGTTAATGAAAAACTGTTTTTT; CDR3 protein: CASSRQVNEKLFF
CDR3 length: 12; V gene: TRBV19; D gene: .; J gene: TRBJ2-3; clone size: .; CDR3 DNA: TGTGCCAGTAGGCTCGGGGGAGATACGCAGTATTTT; CDR3 protein: CASRLGGDTQYF
CDR3 length: 11; V gene: TRBV10-3; D gene: .; J gene: TRBJ2-1; clone size: .; CDR3 DNA: TGTGCCATCAGTGCGCGGGGTGAGCAGTTCTTC; CDR3 protein: CAISARGEQFF
CDR3 length: 12; V gene: TRBV12-3/TRBV12-4; D gene: .; J gene: TRBJ2-2; clone size: .; CDR3 DNA: TGTGCCAGCAGCACCCGGACCGGGGAGCTGTTTTTT; CDR3 protein: CASSTRTGELFF
CDR3 length: 13; V gene: TRBV7-9; D gene: .; J gene: TRBJ2-7; clone size: once; CDR3 DNA: TGTGCCAGCAGCTTAGATGCGGTCCGCGAGCAGTACTTC; CDR3 protein: CASSLDAVREQYF
CDR3 length: 16; V gene: TRBV13; D gene: TRBD1; J gene: TRBJ1-2; clone size: .; CDR3 DNA: TGTGCCAGCAGCTTCGGCCCGACAGGGGGGCAGGATGGCTACACCTTC; CDR3 protein: CASSFGPTGGQDGYTF
CDR3 length: 13; V gene: TRBV4-1; D gene: TRBD1; J gene: TRBJ2-5; clone size: .; CDR3 DNA: TGCGCCAGCAGCCCGACAGGGAGAGAGACCCAGTACTTC; CDR3 protein: CASSPTGRETQYF
CDR3 length: 20; V gene: TRBV9; D gene: TRBD1; J gene: TRBJ1-3; clone size: .; CDR3 DNA: TGTGCCAGCAGCGTGGGACAGGGGGGTCGCCAGTCCGTCTCTGGAAACACCATATATTTT; CDR3 protein: CASSVGQGGRQSVSGNTIYF
CDR3 length: 16; V gene: TRBV18; D gene: .; J gene: TRBJ1-4; clone size: .; CDR3 DNA: TGTGCCAGCTCACCACCGCGGCAGGGGTCGGGGGAAAAACTGTTTTTT; CDR3 protein: CASSPPRQGSGEKLFF
CDR3 length: 12; V gene: TRBV7-8; D gene: .; J gene: TRBJ1-2; clone size: .; CDR3 DNA: TGTGCCAGCAGCTTAGCGAACACCCTGAGGACCTTC; CDR3 protein: CASSLANTLRTF
CDR3 length: 14; V gene: TRBV5-5; D gene: .; J gene: TRBJ1-1; clone size: .; CDR3 DNA: TGTGCCAGCCGGAACGAGGGGGTGAACACTGAAGCTTTCTTT; CDR3 protein: CASRNEGVNTEAFF
CDR3 length: 15; V gene: TRBV11-3; D gene: .; J gene: TRBJ2-1; clone size: .; CDR3 DNA: TGTGCCAGCAGCCCGCGGACAGCTTCCTACAATGAGCAGTTCTTC; CDR3 protein: CASSPRTASYNEQFF
CDR3 length: 14; V gene: TRBV7-2; D gene: TRBD1; J gene: TRBJ1-3; clone size: .; CDR3 DNA: TGTGCCAGCAGTTCACAGGGGTACGGAAACACCATATATTTT; CDR3 protein: CASSSQGYGNTIYF
CDR3 length: 13; V gene: TRBV12-5; D gene: .; J gene: TRBJ1-1; clone size: .; CDR3 DNA: TGTGCTAGTGCCCCCAGAATGAACACTGAAGCTTTCTTT; CDR3 protein: CASAPRMNTEAFF
CDR3 length: 14; V gene: TRBV3-1/TRBV3-2; D gene: TRBD1; J gene: TRBJ2-7; clone size: few; CDR3 DNA: TGTGCCAGCAGCCAACTCCGACAGGGCTACGAGCAGTACTTC; CDR3 protein: CASSQLRQGYEQYF
CDR3 length: 14; V gene: TRBV10-3; D gene: TRBD1; J gene: TRBJ2-7; clone size: .; CDR3 DNA: TGTGCCATCAGTGGCGGGACAGGGGACTACGAGCAGTACTTC; CDR3 protein: CAISGGTGDYEQYF
CDR3 length: 14; V gene: TRBV5-6; D gene: TRBD2; J gene: TRBJ2-7; clone size: .; CDR3 DNA: TGTGCCAGCAGCTTGGCTTCGGGGGGAGGCCGGCAGTACTTC; CDR3 protein: CASSLASGGGRQYF
CDR3 length: 14; V gene: TRBV7-7; D gene: .; J gene: TRBJ2-2; clone size: .; CDR3 DNA: TGTGCTAGCAGCCCCCGAGGGGGGGCCGGGGAGCTGTTTTTT; CDR3 protein: CASSPRGGAGELFF